The entry below describes one T cell receptor (beta chain). The record originates from a study of shared T cell receptors in the human thymus. This CDR3 has 15 residues. V lost 1 base and J lost 7; bases outside the gene matches: 5. Looked up from germline, CDR1 is MGHRA and CDR2 is YSYEKL. Assay used: immunoSEQ multiplex PCR; TCRdb lists only in-frame clones, some missing. This sample has about 380,000 clones, with around 93% found just once. The TCR was taken from a human donor. Specimen: thymocytes. The chain is built from TRBV4-1 and TRBJ1-5; 9 bases line up with TRBD1. The CDR3 nucleotides read TGCGCCAGCAGCCAAGGACAGGGGGGTGGGCAGCCCCAGCATTTT. Its translation: CASSQGQGGGQPQHF.